This T cell receptor (beta chain) was found in a study of post-analysis software for immune sequencing data. Turning to the study itself: The disease courses covered relapsing-remitting, secondary progressive and progressive-relapsing multiple sclerosis.

This clonotype was picked up one time. Its specificity is unknown. Given a much more abundant clone one base away, this may be a read error. The library was made from cDNA and included unique molecular identifiers. T cells numbering roughly 1 to 10 million yielded cDNA molecules that totaled about 500,000. MiXCR, applied by TCRdb to the PCR reads, yields one record per CDR3 protein. The data hold some 260,000 distinct CDR3 sequences, with less than 40% observed a single time. Per the germline V gene, CDR1 is SGDLS and CDR2 is YYNGEE. This CDR3 has 14 residues. V was clipped by 3 bases and J by 4 bases; unmatched bases: 3. The study, taken as a whole, reports: TRBV segments more frequent in patients than in controls numbered roughly five and included TRBV5-6, TRBV5-1 and TRBV20-1. The study found significantly lower normalized Chao1 diversity in multiple sclerosis patients than in controls. F measure showed strong co-clustering of same-batch samples.

This sequence was found in a girl under 18 with multiple sclerosis. The sample taken for sequencing was blood. This chain uses TRBV9 with TRBJ2-1; 8 nucleotides agree with TRBD2. The CDR3 nucleotides read TGTGCCAGCAGCGGTAGCGGGACTTACAATGAGCAGTTCTTC. Translation: CASSGSGTYNEQFF.